A single sample is the source of the 10 T cell receptor beta chains below, sequenced in a study of T cell therapy after organ transplantation. The antigens for these receptors are not known. The sample's time point: 4-8 weeks after completion of therapy. TCRdb keeps only in-frame clones here, not all; method: immunoSEQ multiplex PCR. The data contain approximately 20,000 clones, about four fifths of them singletons. This specimen consisted of CD8+ T cells from blood, obtained after autologous CMV-specific T cell therapy. The receptors shown here come from a human patient who had received a solid organ transplant and had CMV disease. The graft donor may have given rise to some T cells.

J is TRBJ1-6 and V is TRBV7-9, with D perhaps TRBD1 (5 bases). This CDR3 is built from 19 residues. V dropped 2 bases and J dropped 0 bases, with 17 bases sitting between them. Germline-derived CDR1 and CDR2 are SEHNR and FQNEAQ (reference sequence). CDR3 region: CASSLTGGTEISYNSPLHF. The CDR3 bases are TGTGCCAGCAGCTTAACGGGGGGGACGGAGATCTCCTATAATTCACCCCTCCACTTT.

This clone has only a few counts. The chain couples TRBV30 to TRBJ1-1, with D hard to call. The V end was cut by 1 base, the J end by 1 base, with 7 bases between. Germline V gives CDR1 GTSNPN, CDR2 SVGIG (reference sequence). This CDR3 comprises 13 residues. The CDR3 is CAWSEQRNTEAFF. The CDR3, as DNA: TGTGCCTGGAGTGAACAGCGGAACACTGAAGCTTTCTTT.

This chain links TRBV6-1 with TRBJ2-7, with TRBD1 matching 11 bases. CDR1 and CDR2 (germline): MNHNS, SASEGT. J gave up 4 bases and V 8 bases, and 4 bases lay outside the gene matches. This CDR3 has 13 residues. The CDR3 DNA sequence: TGTGCCAGCGGGGGACAGGGGGGGTACGAGCAGTACTTC. Amino acids: CASGGQGGYEQYF.

The chain recombines TRBV7-9 with TRBJ1-5; D ambiguous. V was cut by 3 bases and J by 3 bases, with 9 bases left in between. Looked up from germline, CDR1 is SEHNR and CDR2 is FQNEAQ (reference sequence). The CDR3 runs to 14 residues. In nucleotides, the CDR3 is TGTGCCAGCAGCTTCTCGGACCCCAATCAGCCCCAGCATTTT. Amino acid sequence: CASSFSDPNQPQHF.

To note about this clone: This specimen includes other DNA sequences encoding the same CDR3. The CDR3 coding sequence is TGTGCCAGCAGACCGGGACTAGCGGGAGCAGAGACCCAGTACTTC. Its protein product is CASRPGLAGAETQYF. This chain uses TRBV6-5 with TRBJ2-5, with 14 bases matching TRBD2. The CDR3 spans 15 residues. Trimming took 6 bases from V and 4 from J; bases not matched to a gene: 4. The V gene's germline CDR1 is MNHEY and CDR2 SVGAGI.

The gene calls are TRBV2 and TRBJ2-7, with no clear D. The CDR3 extends over 13 amino acids. Trimming stripped 5 bases from V and 3 bases from J, with 11 bases between. CDR1 SNHLY and CDR2 FYNNEI come from the germline V gene. CDR3 residues: CASSPALNYEQYF. The CDR3 region has the DNA TGTGCCAGCAGTCCTGCCCTTAACTACGAGCAGTACTTC.

Note on this clone: At one end, the junction sequence differs from germline, possibly due to a read error. The CDR3 nucleotides read TGTGCCAGCAGTTACTACCGGGACAGTTTATTT. Translation: CASSYYRDSLF. The chain combines TRBV6-6 with TRBJ1-1, with 7 bases lining up with TRBD1. CDR1 and CDR2 from the germline V gene are MNHNY and SVGAGI (reference sequence). The CDR3 is made up of 11 amino acids.

The chain joins TRBV7-2 to TRBJ1-2, with 8 bases matching TRBD1. This CDR3 is 18 amino acids long. CDR1 is SGHTA, CDR2 FQGNSA, per germline. The junction had 14 bases not matched to a gene; V was cut back by 1 base and J by 4 bases. The DNA of the CDR3 is TGTGCCAGCAGCTTAGGTCCGCCAGGGGGCGGGGTGCCCTATGGCTACACCTTC. This codes for CASSLGPPGGGVPYGYTF.

This clone has a single count. The chain couples TRBV5-1 to TRBJ2-7; D is unresolved. The CDR3 runs 14 residues. Germline CDR1 and CDR2: SGHRS and YFSETQ. Trimming left V 2 bases short and J 4 bases short, with 13 bases between. The CDR3 DNA sequence: TGCGCCAGCAGCTTTTCCGGTCCCTCATACGAGCAGTACTTC. It is translated as CASSFSGPSYEQYF.

This clone was detected only once. The chain carries TRBV27 and TRBJ2-1, with D tentatively TRBD2 (5 bases). This CDR3 comprises 14 residues. Germline assignment: CDR1 MNHEY and CDR2 SMNVEV (reference sequence). Trimming took off 2 bases at V and 1 base at J, with 6 bases between the two ends. For the CDR3, the DNA is TGTGCCAGCAGTTTAGAGGGTTCCTACAATGAGCAGTTCTTC. This codes for CASSLEGSYNEQFF.